This is a list of T cell receptor beta chains from one sample in a study of STAT3 mutations in large granular lymphocyte leukemia. Sequenced by immunoSEQ multiplex PCR; TCRdb stores in-frame clones only, minus some. The data hold more than 9,000 clones, with around 52% observed a single time. Sequencing was done on a sample of peripheral blood mononuclear cells. The origin of the receptors is a boy aged 5-17 years with T-cell large granular lymphocyte leukemia. Some clones in this sample may be carry-over from other donors' samples. Each CDR3 is given without its conserved first and last residue.

TRBV18 ASSPRTASSYEQY
TRBV25-1 ASSDRRRGYNSPLH
TRBV12-5 ASGLTGAPFIDY
TRBV2 ASCWPGGGFEQY
TRBV7-9 ASSPSVGAGFTDTQY
TRBV25-1 ASSAMGGDTQY
TRBV5-1 ASSGTPQETQY
TRBV6-6 ASSPTGGQPQH
TRBV30 AWSGESYEQY
TRBV29-1 SVAPGLSSYEQY
TRBV18 ASSPDRADGYT
TRBV5-1 ASSLGGARTDTQY
TRBV5-1 ASSLQGVGEKLF
TRBV7-9 ASSSGQSYSYNSPLH
TRBV29-1 SVDRGHEQY
TRBV5-1 ASSTTGLNTEAF
TRBV5-4 ASSPGDSLPSAEAF
TRBV19 ASSIAGSNQPQH
TRBV29-1 SVELSGPYEQY
TRBV29-1 SVDRDGGGQY
TRBV5-1 ASSLGTSGLQETQY
TRBV5-1 ASSQGETDTQY
TRBV5-8 ASSLREGVISPLH
TRBV7-9 ASSPSYEQY
TRBV7-9 ASSFAGITYEQY
TRBV5-1 ASSLGQGLMNTEAF
TRBV5-6 ASSLDTGTGEQY
TRBV5-1 ASSLGSGIHQETQY
TRBV7-9 ASSDPGGKDEQF
TRBV5-6 ASSLVGMVSPLH
TRBV27 ASSAGGPNSEQY
TRBV10-2 ASSESENYGYT
TRBV18 ASSPGPPNGNQPQH
TRBV5-1 ASSGTGGDYNSPLH
TRBV7-9 ASSESRWYGEETQY
TRBV28 ASSLGGYGYT
TRBV7-9 ASSPVPPQENIQY
TRBV5-6 ASSPDRWNTEAF
TRBV2 ASSEPFSYEQY
TRBV18 ASSSGQDTEAF
TRBV5-4 ASRRREDRSTDTQY
TRBV18 ASSQQGSSYEQY
TRBV10-2 ASGSDSGGYT
TRBV5-4 ASSPTSPISSYNEQF
TRBV29-1 SVGTPGEQY
TRBV18 ASSPQEPGSKETQY
TRBV30 AWSGGGLGNEQF
TRBV29-1 SGVLAETLGRLF
TRBV5-6 ASSLPDRGEAF
TRBV18 ASSPQRQNTEAF
TRBV5-1 ASSFTGGNAYEQY
TRBV18 ASSPPVFSDRVLVDSRYGYT
TRBV12-5 ASGLGSTRNEQF
TRBV7-9 ASTGPVEQF
TRBV6-1 ASSESGHPGKQY
TRBV30 AWSVDQNTEAF
TRBV30 AWSPQGQDNSPLH
TRBV30 AWRQGSGQPQH
TRBV7-2 ASSLRGGTQY